Each of the 14 T cell receptor beta chains below was sequenced from the same sample in a study of PD-1 blockade in classical Hodgkin lymphoma. The table came from immunoSEQ multiplex PCR; TCRdb's copy has only in-frame clones and leaves some out. The sample has around 20,000 clones; 75% to 90% are singletons. In every patient, relapse followed autologous stem cell transplantation, while exposure to brentuximab vedotin differed. Material: peripheral blood mononuclear cells (PBMCs), obtained at baseline. The receptors were gathered from a human donor with classical Hodgkin lymphoma.

The rearrangement links TRBV5-1 to TRBJ2-7; D might be TRBD2 (5 bases). The germline gives CDR1 SGHRS, CDR2 YFSETQ. The CDR3 is 14 amino acids. V gave up 0 bases and J gave up 9 bases, with 16 bases separating them. The CDR3 protein is CASSLGGGGSAQYF. The CDR3 region has the DNA TGCGCCAGCAGCTTGGGCGGAGGCGGGTCAGCGCAGTACTTC. Variable domain in full (rest from reference TRBV5-1 and TRBJ2-7): KAGVTQTPRYLIKTRGQQVTLSCSPISGHRSVSWYQQTPGQGLQFLFEYFSETQRNKGNFPGRFSGRQFSNSRSEMNVSTLELGDSALYLCASSLGGGGSAQYFGPGTRLTVT.

The gene calls are TRBV28 and TRBJ1-5; 7 bases align to TRBD1. The length of the CDR3 is 12 residues. Germline loops: CDR1 MDHEN, CDR2 SYDVKM. Trimming at V came to 5 bases and at J to 7 bases, leaving 2 bases not matched to a gene. The CDR3 region has the DNA TGTGCCAGCAGTACAGGGGACCAGCCCCAGCATTTT. It encodes CASSTGDQPQHF.

V is TRBV6-6 and J is TRBJ1-1; 8 nucleotides match TRBD1. In germline, CDR1 is MNHNY, CDR2 SVGAGI (reference sequence). This CDR3 has 13 residues. The V gene end was trimmed by 6 bases and the J gene end by 6 bases; junction bases not matched to a gene: 6. The CDR3 DNA reads as TGTGCCAGCAGCCGAACAGGGGGGGCTGAAGCTTTCTTT. Its translation: CASSRTGGAEAFF.

This sequence joins TRBV5-1 and TRBJ1-4, with a weak D call TRBD1 (6 bases). The CDR3 runs to 15 residues. V gave up 5 bases and J gave up 3 bases, with 14 bases separating them. Germline V gene data show CDR1 as SGHRS and CDR2 as YFSETQ. The CDR3 loop reads CASRYNGGPNEKLFF. In DNA, the CDR3 is TGCGCCAGCAGATATAATGGGGGCCCTAATGAAAAACTGTTTTTT.

The chain is built from TRBV18 and TRBJ2-2; D unclear. Germline CDR1 and CDR2: KGHSH and LQKENI. There are 15 residues in the CDR3. V was cut by 2 bases and J by 1 base, with 8 bases left in between. The CDR3 DNA reads as TGTGCCAGCTCACCATGGGCAGAGAACACCGGGGAGCTGTTTTTT. It codes for CASSPWAENTGELFF.

The chain carries TRBV4-1 and TRBJ2-2; weak D call: TRBD2 (6 bases). Deletions cut 1 base from V and 4 bases from J, with 10 bases between. This CDR3 contains 15 residues. Per germline, CDR1 MGHRA and CDR2 YSYEKL. CDR3 sequence (DNA): TGCGCCAGCAGCCAAGGGCGGGGAGCCACCGGGGAGCTGTTTTTT. Translating it yields CASSQGRGATGELFF.

This clone was observed a few times. This rearrangement joins TRBV5-4 to TRBJ1-2; 8 bases agree with TRBD1. Germline assignment: CDR1 SGHNT and CDR2 YYREEE (reference sequence). With V trimmed by 9 bases and J by 7 bases, 11 bases remained unmatched. The length of the CDR3 is 13 residues. CDR3 residues: CAIRPGTGVGYTF. The CDR3 DNA follows: TGTGCCATCCGCCCCGGGACAGGAGTTGGCTACACCTTC. Using reference TRBV5-4 and TRBJ1-2 for the parts outside the CDR3, the full variable domain is ETGVTQSPTHLIKTRGQQVTLRCSSQSGHNTVSWYQQALGQGPQFIFQYYREEENGRGNFPPRFSGLQFPNYSSELNVNALELDDSALYLCAIRPGTGVGYTFGSGTRLTVV.

The CDR3 reads CASSDGGAGAAGNEQFF. CDR3 nucleotides: TGTGCCAGCAGTGATGGTGGGGCGGGAGCTGCTGGCAATGAGCAGTTCTTC. This chain links TRBV25-1 with TRBJ2-1; TRBD2 matches at 7 bases. The junction had 14 bases not matched to a gene; V was cut back by 3 bases and J by 6 bases. The germline CDR1 and CDR2 sequences are MGHDK and SYGVNS. The CDR3 is made up of 17 amino acids. The variable domain in full, with the rest retrieved from reference TRBV25-1 and TRBJ2-1, is EADIYQTPRYLVIGTGKKITLECSQTMGHDKMYWYQQDPGMELHLIHYSYGVNSTEKGDLSSESTVSRIRTEHFPLTLESARPSHTSQYLCASSDGGAGAAGNEQFFGPGTRLTVL.

The chain has TRBV28 and TRBJ1-4; D call uncertain. Germline V lookup: CDR1 MDHEN, CDR2 SYDVKM. Trimming removed 3 bases at V and 0 bases at J, with 8 bases between. There are 15 residues in the CDR3. The DNA for the CDR3 is TGTGCCAGCAGTTTCGCGGCTGCAACTAATGAAAAACTGTTTTTT. This gives the protein CASSFAAATNEKLFF.

The chain joins TRBV11-2 to TRBJ1-6; no firm D call. Trimming left V 5 bases short and J 7 bases short, with 15 bases between. CDR1 and CDR2 from the germline V gene are SGHAT and FQNNGV. The CDR3 sequence is 15 residues long. The CDR3 DNA follows: TGTGCCAGCAGCCCGAGCGCTAGCGGCAATTCACCCCTCCACTTT. Translation: CASSPSASGNSPLHF.

This sequence joins TRBV10-3 and TRBJ1-5, with 9 bases lining up with TRBD1. The CDR3 consists of 16 residues. Germline CDR1 is ENHRY and CDR2 is SYGVKD. With V trimmed by 4 bases and J by 2 bases, 6 bases remained unmatched. As DNA, the CDR3 is TGTGCCATCAGTGTTCGGGACAGGGAGGGCAATCAGCCCCAGCATTTT. It codes for CAISVRDREGNQPQHF.

This clone has just one count. This rearrangement joins TRBV18 to TRBJ1-4; D is unclear. V was clipped by 3 bases and J by 6 bases, with 11 bases between them. The CDR3 totals 14 residues. Germline CDR1 reads KGHSH; CDR2 reads LQKENI. The CDR3 bases are TGTGCCAGCTCACCTACTTCCACCGATGAAAAACTGTTTTTT. Translation gives CASSPTSTDEKLFF.

This chain connects TRBV7-3 to TRBJ2-2; 7 positions agree with TRBD2. The CDR3 contains 15 residues. Germline V lookup: CDR1 SGHTA, CDR2 FQGTGA. Trimming cost V 2 bases and J 4 bases; bases outside gene matches: 4. The CDR3 reads CASSLGGSVTGELFF. In nucleotides, the CDR3 is TGTGCCAGCAGCTTAGGCGGGAGCGTCACCGGGGAGCTGTTTTTT.

The chain recombines TRBV28 with TRBJ2-3, with 7 bases lining up with TRBD2. V dropped 6 bases and J dropped 6; count of bases not matched to a gene: 15. Germline V gene lookup returns CDR1 MDHEN and CDR2 SYDVKM. This CDR3 has 16 residues. The CDR3 coding sequence is TGTGCCAGCAGGCGAACTAGCGTCGACCCGCCGGATACGCAGTATTTT. Its translation is CASRRTSVDPPDTQYF.